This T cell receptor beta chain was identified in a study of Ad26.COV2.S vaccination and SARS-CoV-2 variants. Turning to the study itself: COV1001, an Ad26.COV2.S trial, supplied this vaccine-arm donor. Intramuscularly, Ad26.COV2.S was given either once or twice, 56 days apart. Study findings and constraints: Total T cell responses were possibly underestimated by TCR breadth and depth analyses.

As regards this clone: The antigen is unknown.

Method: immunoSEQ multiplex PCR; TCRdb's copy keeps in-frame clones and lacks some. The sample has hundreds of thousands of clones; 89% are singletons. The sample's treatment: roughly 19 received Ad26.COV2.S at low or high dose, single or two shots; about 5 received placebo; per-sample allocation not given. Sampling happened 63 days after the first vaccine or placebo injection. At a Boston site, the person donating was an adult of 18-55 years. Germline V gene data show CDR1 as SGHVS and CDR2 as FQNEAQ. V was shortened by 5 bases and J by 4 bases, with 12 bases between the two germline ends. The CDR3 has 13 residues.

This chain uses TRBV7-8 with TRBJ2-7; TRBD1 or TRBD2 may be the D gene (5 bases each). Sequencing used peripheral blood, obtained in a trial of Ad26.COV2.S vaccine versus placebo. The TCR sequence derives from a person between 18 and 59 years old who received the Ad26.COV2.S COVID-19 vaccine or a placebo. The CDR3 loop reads CASSPTGRYEQYF. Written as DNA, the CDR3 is TGTGCCAGCAGCCCTACGGGACGTTACGAGCAGTACTTC. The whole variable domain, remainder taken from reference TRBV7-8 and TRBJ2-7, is GAGVSQSPRYKVAKRGQDVALRCDPISGHVSLFWYQQALGQGPEFLTYFQNEAQLDKSGLPSDRFFAERPEGSVSTLKIQRTQQEDSAVYLCASSPTGRYEQYFGPGTRLTVT.